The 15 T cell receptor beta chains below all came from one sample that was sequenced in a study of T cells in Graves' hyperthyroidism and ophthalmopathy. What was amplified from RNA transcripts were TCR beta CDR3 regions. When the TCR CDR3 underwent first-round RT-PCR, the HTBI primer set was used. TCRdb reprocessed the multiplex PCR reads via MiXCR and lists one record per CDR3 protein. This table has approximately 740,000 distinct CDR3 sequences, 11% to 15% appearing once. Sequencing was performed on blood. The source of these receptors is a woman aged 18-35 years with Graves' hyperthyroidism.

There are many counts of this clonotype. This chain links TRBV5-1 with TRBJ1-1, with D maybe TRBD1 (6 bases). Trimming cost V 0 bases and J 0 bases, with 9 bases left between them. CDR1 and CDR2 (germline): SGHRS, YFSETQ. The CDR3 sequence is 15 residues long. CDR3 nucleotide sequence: TGCGCCAGCAGCTTGGCGGCAGGGGTGAACACTGAAGCTTTCTTT. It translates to CASSLAAGVNTEAFF.

CDR3 loop: CASSQFQGANSPLHF. Here the CDR3 DNA reads TGTGCCAGCAGCCAATTCCAGGGCGCGAATTCACCCCTCCACTTT. The V call is TRBV7-2, the J call TRBJ1-6, with D possibly being TRBD1 (5 bases). V lost 5 bases to trimming and J lost 7 bases, with 15 bases between them. The germline V gene encodes CDR1 SGHTA and CDR2 FQGNSA. The CDR3 totals 15 residues. The full variable domain, its missing parts supplied by reference TRBV7-2 and TRBJ1-6, is GAGVSQSPSNKVTEKGKDVELRCDPISGHTALYWYRQSLGQGLEFLIYFQGNSAPDKSGLPSDRFSAERTGGSVSTLTIQRTQQEDSAVYLCASSQFQGANSPLHFGNGTRLTVT.

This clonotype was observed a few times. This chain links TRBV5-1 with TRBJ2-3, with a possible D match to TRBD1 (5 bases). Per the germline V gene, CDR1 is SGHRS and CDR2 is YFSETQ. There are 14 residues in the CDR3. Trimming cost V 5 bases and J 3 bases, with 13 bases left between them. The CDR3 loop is CASSEGAATDTQYF. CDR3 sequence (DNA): TGCGCCAGCAGTGAAGGGGCGGCGACAGATACGCAGTATTTT. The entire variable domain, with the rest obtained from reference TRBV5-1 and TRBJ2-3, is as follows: KAGVTQTPRYLIKTRGQQVTLSCSPISGHRSVSWYQQTPGQGLQFLFEYFSETQRNKGNFPGRFSGRQFSNSRSEMNVSTLELGDSALYLCASSEGAATDTQYFGPGTRLTVL.

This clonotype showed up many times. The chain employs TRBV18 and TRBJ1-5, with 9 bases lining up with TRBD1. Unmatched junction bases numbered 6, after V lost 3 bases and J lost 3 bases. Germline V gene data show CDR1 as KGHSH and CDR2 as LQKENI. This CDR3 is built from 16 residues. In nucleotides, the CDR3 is TGTGCCAGCTCACCCCGGGACAGGGCGGACAATCAGCCCCAGCATTTT. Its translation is CASSPRDRADNQPQHF.

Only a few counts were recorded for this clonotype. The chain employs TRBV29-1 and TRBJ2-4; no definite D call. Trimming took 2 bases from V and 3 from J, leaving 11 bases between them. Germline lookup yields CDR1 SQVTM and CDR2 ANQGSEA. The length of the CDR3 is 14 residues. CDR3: CSVEIPPFKNIQYF. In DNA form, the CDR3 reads TGCAGCGTTGAAATCCCCCCCTTCAAAAACATTCAGTACTTC.

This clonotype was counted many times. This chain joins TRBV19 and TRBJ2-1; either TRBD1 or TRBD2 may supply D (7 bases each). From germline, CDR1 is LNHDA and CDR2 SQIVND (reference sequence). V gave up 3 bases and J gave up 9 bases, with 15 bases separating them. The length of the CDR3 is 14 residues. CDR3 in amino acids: CASSMLPGGGEQFF. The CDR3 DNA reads TGTGCCAGTAGTATGCTCCCAGGGGGGGGTGAGCAGTTCTTC.

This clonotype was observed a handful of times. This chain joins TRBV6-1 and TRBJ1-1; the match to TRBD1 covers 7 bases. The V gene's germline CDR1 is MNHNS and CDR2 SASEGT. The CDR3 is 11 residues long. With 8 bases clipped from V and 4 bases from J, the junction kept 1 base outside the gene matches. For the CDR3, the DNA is TGTGCCAGCGACAGGGTCACTGAAGCTTTCTTT. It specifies CASDRVTEAFF.

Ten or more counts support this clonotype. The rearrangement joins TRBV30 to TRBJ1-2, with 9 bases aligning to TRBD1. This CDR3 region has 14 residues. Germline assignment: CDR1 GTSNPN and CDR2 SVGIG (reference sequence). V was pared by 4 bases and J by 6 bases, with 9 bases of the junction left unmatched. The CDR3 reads CAWIRDRVEDGYTF. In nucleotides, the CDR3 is TGTGCCTGGATCAGGGACAGGGTGGAAGATGGCTACACCTTC.

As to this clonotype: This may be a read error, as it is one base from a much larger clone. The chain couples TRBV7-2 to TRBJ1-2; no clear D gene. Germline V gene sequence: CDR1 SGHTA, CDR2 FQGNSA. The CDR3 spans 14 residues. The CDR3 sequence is CASSADPRSFGFTF. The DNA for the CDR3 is TGTGCCAGCAGCGCAGATCCACGCTCCTTTGGCTTCACCTTC.

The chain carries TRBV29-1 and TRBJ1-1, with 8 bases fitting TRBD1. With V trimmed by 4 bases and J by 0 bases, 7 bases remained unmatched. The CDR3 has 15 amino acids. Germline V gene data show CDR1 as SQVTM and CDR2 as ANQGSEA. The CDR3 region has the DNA TGCAGCGTTGTTACGACAGGGGCCATGAACACTGAAGCTTTCTTT. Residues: CSVVTTGAMNTEAFF.

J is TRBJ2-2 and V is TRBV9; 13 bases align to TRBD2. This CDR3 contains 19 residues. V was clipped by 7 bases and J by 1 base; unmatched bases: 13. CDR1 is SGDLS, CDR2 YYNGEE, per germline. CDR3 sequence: CASAPLAGGGAGNTGELFF. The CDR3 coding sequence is TGTGCCAGCGCACCACTAGCGGGAGGGGGCGCTGGGAACACCGGGGAGCTGTTTTTT.

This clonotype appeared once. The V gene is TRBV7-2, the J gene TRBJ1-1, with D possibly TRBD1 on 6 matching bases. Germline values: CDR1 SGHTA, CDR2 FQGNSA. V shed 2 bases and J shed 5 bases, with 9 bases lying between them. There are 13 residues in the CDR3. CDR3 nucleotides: TGTGCCAGCAGCTTATTGGGGGCGACTGAAGCTTTCTTT. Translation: CASSLLGATEAFF. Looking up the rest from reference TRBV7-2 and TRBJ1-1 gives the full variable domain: GAGVSQSPSNKVTEKGKDVELRCDPISGHTALYWYRQSLGQGLEFLIYFQGNSAPDKSGLPSDRFSAERTGGSVSTLTIQRTQQEDSAVYLCASSLLGATEAFFGQGTRLTVV.

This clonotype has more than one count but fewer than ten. The CDR3 protein is CASSVYPPTSGGSYEQYF. The CDR3 coding sequence is TGCGCCAGCAGCGTATACCCGCCGACTAGCGGGGGTTCCTACGAGCAGTACTTC. The gene calls are TRBV4-3 and TRBJ2-7, with 12 bases aligning to TRBD2. This CDR3 spans 18 amino acids. Germline V lookup: CDR1 LGHNA, CDR2 YSLEER. V lost 5 bases and J lost 1; bases outside the gene matches: 12.

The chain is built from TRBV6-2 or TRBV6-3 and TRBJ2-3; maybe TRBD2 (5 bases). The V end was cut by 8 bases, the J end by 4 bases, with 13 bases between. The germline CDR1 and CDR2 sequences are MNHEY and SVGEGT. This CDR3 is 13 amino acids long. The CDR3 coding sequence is TGTGCCAGCCGTGGGAGCTCGGCAGATACGCAGTATTTT. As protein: CASRGSSADTQYF.

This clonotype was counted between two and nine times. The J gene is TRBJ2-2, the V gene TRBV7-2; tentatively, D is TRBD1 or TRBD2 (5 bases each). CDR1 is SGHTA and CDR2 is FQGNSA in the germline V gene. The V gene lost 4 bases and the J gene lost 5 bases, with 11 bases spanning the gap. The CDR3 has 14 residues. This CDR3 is CASSSRGVTGELFF. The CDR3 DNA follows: TGTGCCAGCAGCTCCAGAGGGGTAACCGGGGAGCTGTTTTTT.